This T cell receptor (beta chain) was observed in a study of T-cell reconstitution after alpha-beta-depleted transplantation in children. Overall study results and limits: Expanded graft clones, several hundred of them, were reportedly the source of alpha-beta T cells about two months after transplant. The main origin of T-cell counts and diversity one year after transplant was newly produced T cells.

This clonotype was seen ten or more times. Antigen specificity is unknown. Looked up from germline, CDR1 is MNHEY and CDR2 is SVGAGI. V lost 2 bases, J lost 5 bases, and 13 bases lay in between. The CDR3 contains 14 residues. A library of TCRbeta sequences, prepared with unique molecular identifiers, was generated. TCRdb used MiXCR to reprocess the PCR reads, holding one entry per CDR3 protein. The data hold some 70,000 distinct CDR3 sequences, with 4.9% observed a single time. The rearrangement links TRBV6-5 to TRBJ2-7; TRBD1 might be the D (6 bases). The clonotype was recovered from a boy younger than two who had a stem cell transplant for acute myeloid leukemia, so the T cells may come from the graft donor. The starting material was PBMCs, mostly from graft donor cells, obtained 180 days after TCRalphabeta/CD19-depleted stem cell transplant. This CDR3 is CASSYGRGSHEQYF. For the CDR3, the DNA is TGTGCCAGCAGTTACGGCAGGGGATCCCACGAGCAGTACTTC.